The 14 T cell receptor beta chains in this list originate from one sample, sequenced in a study of blood T cells in healthy people across ages. A sample-barcoded 5' primer and a J-beta primer mix were used in a second PCR of about 7 to 12 cycles. TCRdb analysed the 5' RACE reads with MiXCR anew, one entry per CDR3 protein. The top ten hold about 2.1% of the sample, which has about 1.8 million distinct CDR3 sequences, just under 50% seen once. The sequencing sample was made of blood. These receptors originate from a woman aged 40 to 55 in good health.

The chain couples TRBV12-3 or TRBV12-4 to TRBJ2-6; D ambiguous. CDR3 length: 13 residues. Deletions cut 6 bases from V and 4 bases from J, with 7 bases between. CDR3 sequence: CASREQGANVLTF. CDR3 sequence (DNA): TGTGCCAGCAGAGAACAGGGGGCCAACGTCCTGACTTTC.

This clonotype was found a few times. V gene TRBV29-1 combines with J gene TRBJ2-3; 8 bases map to TRBD1. Trimming took 6 bases from V and 3 from J; bases not matched to a gene: 8. The CDR3 sequence is 14 residues long. Germline V gene sequence: CDR1 SQVTM, CDR2 ANQGSEA. CDR3 sequence reads: CSVLGTGGTDTQYF. CDR3 sequence (DNA): TGCAGCGTGCTAGGGACAGGTGGGACAGATACGCAGTATTTT.

This clonotype turned up a few times. V is TRBV5-1 and J is TRBJ2-1; TRBD1 agrees at 7 bases. The CDR3 has 14 amino acids. V gave up 5 bases and J gave up 5 bases; unmatched junction bases: 7. Germline lookup yields CDR1 SGHRS and CDR2 YFSETQ. This CDR3 is CASRLSTGNNEQFF. The CDR3 DNA sequence: TGCGCCAGCAGGTTATCGACAGGGAACAATGAGCAGTTCTTC.

The chain has TRBV7-9 and TRBJ2-1, with TRBD1 matching over 7 bases. Germline-derived CDR1 and CDR2 are SEHNR and FQNEAQ (reference sequence). V trimming: 1 base; J trimming: 7 bases; junction bases outside the gene matches: 7. This CDR3 spans 15 amino acids. CDR3: CASSLGQGSLNEQFF. CDR3 DNA sequence: TGTGCCAGCAGCTTAGGACAGGGAAGTTTAAATGAGCAGTTCTTC.

The chain joins TRBV4-3 to TRBJ1-2; TRBD1 matches at 7 bases. The CDR3 sequence is 15 residues long. The ends lost 4 bases at V and 6 bases at J; junction bases unmatched: 11. The germline CDR1 and CDR2 sequences are LGHNA and YSLEER. The CDR3 loop is CASSPIGTVGDGYTF. The CDR3 bases are TGCGCCAGCAGCCCGATCGGGACAGTAGGGGATGGCTACACCTTC.

This clonotype was seen more than once but under ten times. The chain combines TRBV4-2 with TRBJ2-1; TRBD1 agrees at 7 bases. The CDR3 extends over 16 amino acids. The J segment lost 3 bases and the V segment lost 1 base, leaving 6 bases of the junction unmatched. Germline values: CDR1 LGHNA, CDR2 YNFKEQ. CDR3 region: CASSQGPRDSYNEQFF. The CDR3 DNA reads as TGTGCCAGCAGCCAAGGACCGAGGGACAGCTACAATGAGCAGTTCTTC.

The CDR3 nucleotides are TGCAGTGCAAGGAAGGGCGGGGGGGTGAACAATGAGCAGTACTTC. Residues: CSARKGGGVNNEQYF. This chain joins TRBV20-1 and TRBJ2-5, with 9 bases identical to TRBD2. The trim removed 6 bases at V and 11 bases at J, leaving 19 bases unmatched. Germline assignment: CDR1 DFQATT and CDR2 SNEGSKA (reference sequence). This CDR3 comprises 15 residues.

This clonotype has a handful of counts. This chain connects TRBV20-1 to TRBJ2-7, with D perhaps given as TRBD1 or TRBD2 (5 bases each). This CDR3 comprises 15 residues. Trimming left V 5 bases short and J 3 bases short, with 20 bases between. In germline, CDR1 is DFQATT, CDR2 SNEGSKA (reference sequence). CDR3 nucleotide sequence: TGCAGTGCTTGCACCTTTGGGGGACCAAGCTACGAGCAGTACTTC. It is translated as CSACTFGGPSYEQYF.

This clonotype turned up a few times. V usage is TRBV20-1 and J usage is TRBJ2-5, with 9 bases lining up with TRBD2. V shed 2 bases and J 2 bases; nucleotides not matched to a gene: 3. Germline V gene data show CDR1 as DFQATT and CDR2 as SNEGSKA (reference sequence). The CDR3 length is 14 residues. CDR3 residues: CSARYSGGQETQYF. In DNA form, the CDR3 reads TGCAGTGCTAGATATAGCGGGGGACAAGAGACCCAGTACTTC.

V gene TRBV20-1 combines with J gene TRBJ2-7, with D possibly matching TRBD1 (6 bases). The CDR3 extends over 15 amino acids. Trimming removed 3 bases from V and 0 bases from J, with 15 bases in between. Germline CDR1 and CDR2: DFQATT and SNEGSKA (reference sequence). DNA of the CDR3: TGCAGTGCTAGCCTGCTCGGGACAAACTCCTACGAGCAGTACTTC. It is translated as CSASLLGTNSYEQYF.

Here the CDR3 DNA reads TGCAGTGCTAGACTAGCGGGGGGGCCGATGGAGACCCAGTACTTC. Amino acid sequence: CSARLAGGPMETQYF. The chain has TRBV20-1 and TRBJ2-5; 12 bases are a match to TRBD2. J lost 5 bases, V lost 2 bases, and 6 bases had no gene match. Germline values: CDR1 DFQATT, CDR2 SNEGSKA (reference sequence). The CDR3 spans 15 residues.

This sequence joins TRBV12-3 or TRBV12-4 and TRBJ2-7; either TRBD1 or TRBD2 may supply D (5 bases each). Trimming shortened V by 5 bases and J by 2 bases, and 10 bases separated the two germline ends. This CDR3 is 13 amino acids long. DNA of the CDR3: TGTGCCAGCAGTGTTCGGGGACCCTACGAGCAGTACTTC. Translating it yields CASSVRGPYEQYF.

The chain recombines TRBV5-6 with TRBJ2-1; D gene ambiguous. V was trimmed by 4 bases and J by 12 bases, leaving 20 bases between them. Germline loops: CDR1 SGHDT, CDR2 YYEEEE. The CDR3 extends over 14 amino acids. The CDR3 here is CASSAPLGVPGQFF. CDR3 bases: TGTGCCAGCAGCGCACCCCTAGGTGTCCCCGGGCAGTTCTTC.

A few counts support this clonotype. The J gene is TRBJ2-7, the V gene TRBV6-5; D is unclear. Germline assignment: CDR1 MNHEY and CDR2 SVGAGI. The CDR3 is 14 amino acids. V lost 0 bases to trimming and J lost 0 bases, with 6 bases between them. The CDR3 loop reads CASSYSATSYEQYF. The CDR3 DNA sequence: TGTGCCAGCAGTTACTCCGCAACCTCCTACGAGCAGTACTTC.